The rows below give T cell receptor beta chains drawn from one sample of a study of technical replicates of blood from a handful of donors. Clones were sequenced by immunoSEQ multiplex PCR, and TCRdb holds only the in-frame ones, with some missing. Of more than 65,000 clones in the sample, about 81% are singletons; the top ten hold roughly 4%. Sequenced sample: PBMCs. Receptors originate from a human donor in good health. Some clones in this sample may be carry-over from other donors' samples. Each CDR3 is given with its conserved first and last residue. Each record gives: J gene, D gene, V gene, clone size, CDR3 DNA, CDR3 protein. The D gene is left open where the match is weak. Clone size is stated in some rows and not others, as once, few, many or a class when expanded.

>TRBJ1-5|.|TRBV4-3|.
TGCGCCAGCAGCCAAAGACAGAGCAATCAGCCCCAGCATTTT
CASSQRQSNQPQHF
>TRBJ1-2|.|TRBV15|.
TGTGCCACCAGCAGAGATCTGGCCAGGGCCAATGGCTACACCTTC
CATSRDLARANGYTF
>TRBJ1-1|.|TRBV9|.
TGTGCCAGCAGCGTAGCTGGGGGCGGGAGTGAAGCTTTCTTT
CASSVAGGGSEAFF
>TRBJ1-4|TRBD1|TRBV5-4|.
TGTGCCAGCAGCCAGAACAGGGGTAGCGACGAAAAACTGTTTTTT
CASSQNRGSDEKLFF
>TRBJ2-3|TRBD1|TRBV27|once
TGTGCCAGCAGGGACAGGAACACAGATACGCAGTATTTT
CASRDRNTDTQYF
>TRBJ2-7|.|TRBV7-2|.
TGTGCCAGCAGCCTAGAAGGCCCGGGAGAGCAGTACTTC
CASSLEGPGEQYF
>TRBJ2-7|TRBD1|TRBV5-4|few
TGTGCCAGCAGCCCTACTCTAGGGACAGGGTTTTACGAGCAGTACTTC
CASSPTLGTGFYEQYF
>TRBJ2-7|.|TRBV7-9|.
TGTGCCAGCAGCTTGAAGGGGGTATTTTACGAGCAGTACTTC
CASSLKGVFYEQYF
>TRBJ1-2|TRBD1|TRBV7-2|.
TGTGCCAGCAGCGGACAGGGCTTGGAGGGCTACACCTTC
CASSGQGLEGYTF
>TRBJ2-7|.|TRBV9|.
TGTGCCAGCACCAACAGGAGCATTAACTACGAGCAGTACTTC
CASTNRSINYEQYF
>TRBJ1-3|.|TRBV11-1|.
TGTGCCAGCAGCTCCTGGAGTGGAAACACCATATATTTT
CASSSWSGNTIYF
>TRBJ1-6|TRBD1|TRBV18|large
TGTGCCAGCTCACCCGACAGGGAGAGGAATTCACCCCTCCACTTT
CASSPDRERNSPLHF
>TRBJ2-5|TRBD2|TRBV6-5|.
TGTGCCAGCAGACGGACAGCGGGGGGGCAAGAGACCCAGTACTTC
CASRRTAGGQETQYF
>TRBJ2-3|.|TRBV7-2|once
TGTGCCAGCAGCTTAAATGGCGGGCGAAAGACAGATACGCAGTATTTT
CASSLNGGRKTDTQYF
>TRBJ1-5|TRBD1|TRBV4-3|.
TGCGCCAGCAGCCTAGAGACAGGGATGAGTCAGCCCCAGCATTTT
CASSLETGMSQPQHF
>TRBJ2-3|TRBD2|TRBV27|.
TGTGCCAGCATTCTACGGGGGGACACAGATACGCAGTATTTT
CASILRGDTDTQYF
>TRBJ2-7|TRBD2|TRBV5-4|once
TGTGCCAGCAGCTCCCGGGGAAGCGGGGGGTACGAGCAGTACTTC
CASSSRGSGGYEQYF
>TRBJ1-2|.|TRBV7-2|.
TGTGCCAGCACGTCACAGATTTTCTATGGCTACACCTTC
CASTSQIFYGYTF
>TRBJ1-2|.|TRBV6-5|.
TGTGCCAGCAGTTACTCGACGGCAGGCCACTATGGCTACACCTTC
CASSYSTAGHYGYTF
>TRBJ1-1|.|TRBV7-9|.
TGTGCCAGCAGCTTAGACCAGGGAAACACTGAAGCTTTCTTT
CASSLDQGNTEAFF
>TRBJ1-1|.|TRBV7-2|.
TGTGCCAGCATCACAGGCACTGAAGCTTTCTTT
CASITGTEAFF
>TRBJ2-7|.|TRBV9|.
TGTGCCAGCAGCGGCGCGACCTACGAGCAGTACTTC
CASSGATYEQYF
>TRBJ2-7|TRBD1|TRBV7-2|.
TGTGCCAGCAGCTTAGCGGGACAGGGTCTATCCTCCTACGAGCAGTACTTC
CASSLAGQGLSSYEQYF
>TRBJ2-5|.|TRBV29-1|.
TGCAGCTCGGGCAGGGCCGGAGAGACCCAGTACTTC
CSSGRAGETQYF
>TRBJ2-7|TRBD1|TRBV27|.
TGTGCCAGCAGTTTCGGGACAGGGGAGCAGTACTTC
CASSFGTGEQYF
>TRBJ2-2|.|TRBV5-1|.
TGCGCCAGCAGCTTGGCCGGGACACCTTCCTCCGGGGAGCTGTTTTTT
CASSLAGTPSSGELFF
>TRBJ1-5|.|TRBV19|.
TGTGCCAGTAGTCCCCGGTCCGCGGGGAGCAATCAGCCCCAGCATTTT
CASSPRSAGSNQPQHF
>TRBJ1-4|.|TRBV6-4|.
TGTGCCAGCAGTGACCTACCCTGGGTGGGGAGTGAAAAACTGTTTTTT
CASSDLPWVGSEKLFF
>TRBJ1-2|TRBD1|TRBV7-8|.
TGTGCCAGCAGACCACAGGGGGCCCACGGCTACACCTTC
CASRPQGAHGYTF
>TRBJ1-2|.|TRBV27|once
TGTGCCAGCAGTTTATCTATTCACTATGGCTACACCTTC
CASSLSIHYGYTF
>TRBJ2-1|.|TRBV6-4|.
TGTGCCAGCAGTGTAGAGGTCTCGGGGGAGCAGTTCTTC
CASSVEVSGEQFF
>TRBJ1-2|.|TRBV5-1|.
TGCGCCAGCAGCGCCGGAGGGGCCCCGGCAGGTGGCTACACCTTC
CASSAGGAPAGGYTF
>TRBJ1-1|.|TRBV7-6|few
TGTGCCAGCAGCTTACAGGGGCTGAACACTGAAGCTTTCTTT
CASSLQGLNTEAFF
>TRBJ2-7|.|TRBV2|.
TGTGCCAGCTCCAGACTAGAGCGCGAGCAGTACTTC
CASSRLEREQYF
>TRBJ2-5|TRBD1|TRBV2|.
TGTGCCAGCAGAGCACCGGGACAGAGACAAGAGACCCAGTACTTC
CASRAPGQRQETQYF
>TRBJ2-7|TRBD1|TRBV15|.
TGTGCCACCAGCAGTAACCGGGACAGGGGCAACGAGCAGTACTTC
CATSSNRDRGNEQYF
>TRBJ1-5|.|TRBV5-1|.
TGCGCCAGCAGCTTGGGGGACCTGGAGGGACAGCCCCAGCATTTT
CASSLGDLEGQPQHF
>TRBJ2-7|TRBD2|TRBV5-1|.
TGCGCCAGTGGACTAGCGGGGGCCCACTACGAGCAGTACTTC
CASGLAGAHYEQYF
>TRBJ2-3|TRBD2|TRBV12-5|.
TGTGCTAGTGGTTCCCGACCGGGGGGGCTAGCTTCTAGCACAGATACGCAGTATTTT
CASGSRPGGLASSTDTQYF
>TRBJ2-6|.|TRBV27|.
TGTGCCAGCAGTGGGCCTGGGGCCAACGTCCTGACTTTC
CASSGPGANVLTF
>TRBJ2-1|TRBD2|TRBV6-1|.
TGTGCCAGCAGTGAATCGAGCGGGAGGGCTCAGGGGTTCTTC
CASSESSGRAQGFF
>TRBJ1-1|.|TRBV4-3|.
TGCGCCAGCAGCCAAAATCCAGGGGTGAACACTGAAGCTTTCTTT
CASSQNPGVNTEAFF
>TRBJ2-7|.|TRBV4-3|.
TGCGCCAGCAGCCAAGCGGTCGCCCCCACCTACGAGCAGTACTTC
CASSQAVAPTYEQYF
>TRBJ2-7|TRBD1|TRBV11-2|.
TGTGCCAGCAGCTCGGGACAGCCTTACGAGCAGTACTTC
CASSSGQPYEQYF
>TRBJ2-3|TRBD2|TRBV7-8|.
TGTGCCAGCAGCACCCGGACTAGCGGGAGGGCCGGCACAGATACGCAGTATTTT
CASSTRTSGRAGTDTQYF
>TRBJ2-2|.|TRBV21-1|.
TGTGCCAGCAGCAAAGCGATGTGGGGCGTAAACACCGGGGAGCTGTTTTTT
CASSKAMWGVNTGELFF
>TRBJ1-5|.|TRBV2|.
TGTGCCAGCAGTGAAGCGCTAGGTTTTGGGAGCCAGCCCCAGCATTTT
CASSEALGFGSQPQHF
>TRBJ1-3|.|TRBV5-1|.
TGCGCCAGCAGCGAGGGAATCGCTGGAAACACCATATATTTT
CASSEGIAGNTIYF
>TRBJ1-5|TRBD1|TRBV7-8|.
TGTGCCAGCAGCTGGGACAGGCGGGATCAGCCCCAGCATTTT
CASSWDRRDQPQHF
>TRBJ2-7|.|TRBV10-3|.
TGTGCCATCAGTGAGTCGAGCCCCAATCCCTACGAGCAGTACTTC
CAISESSPNPYEQYF
>TRBJ2-3|TRBD1|TRBV4-3|.
TGCGCCAGCAGCCAAGATAGGACAGGGTCTAGCACAGATACGCAGTATTTT
CASSQDRTGSSTDTQYF
>TRBJ2-7|TRBD2|TRBV7-9|few
TGTGCCAGCAGCTTAGCAACAGCGGGGCCCGGGGGCGAGCAGTACTTC
CASSLATAGPGGEQYF
>TRBJ2-2|TRBD2|TRBV5-1|.
TGCGCCAGCAGCTGGATAGCGGGAGCCGGGGAGCTGTTTTTT
CASSWIAGAGELFF